The 28 T cell receptor beta chains reported below all come from one sample, sequenced in a study of response to subunit inactivated influenza vaccine. TCRdb itself ran the RT-PCR reads through MiXCR, one entry per CDR3 protein. This table has approximately 730,000 distinct CDR3 sequences, approximately 15% appearing once. Sequencing was performed on PBMCs from blood, taken less than 15 days before vaccination. These receptors were taken from a man aged 50 to 60 who received an inactivated influenza vaccine.

J is TRBJ2-5 and V is TRBV7-9; weak D call: TRBD1 (7 bases). The CDR3 spans 15 residues. Trimming left V 7 bases short and J 4 bases short, with 19 bases between. Germline CDR1 is SEHNR and CDR2 is FQNEAQ (reference sequence). CDR3 nucleotides: TGTGCCAGCATCCATTTGGAGGGGGCTGGAGAGACCCAGTACTTC. Translation gives CASIHLEGAGETQYF.

This chain's CDR3 is CFSGGMNTEAFF. As DNA, the CDR3 is TGTTTTTCCGGGGGGATGAACACTGAAGCTTTCTTT. V and J are TRBV7-8 and TRBJ1-1; maybe TRBD1 (5 bases). The CDR3 runs 12 residues. The germline CDR1 and CDR2 sequences are SGHVS and FQNEAQ.

The V and J genes are TRBV4-1 and TRBJ2-7, with 10 bases fitting TRBD1. Losses at the gene ends were 8 bases for V and 7 bases for J; bases not matched to a gene: 8. Germline assignment: CDR1 MGHRA and CDR2 YSYEKL. The CDR3 contains 13 residues. The CDR3 region has the DNA TGCGCCAGCTCACCGGGACAGGGGTGGGAGCAGTACTTC. This encodes CASSPGQGWEQYF.

This clonotype was seen ten or more times. The rearrangement links TRBV4-2 to TRBJ1-1; D possibly corresponds to TRBD1 (6 bases). The CDR3 covers 15 residues. Trimming removed 0 bases from V and 4 bases from J, with 12 bases in between. The V gene's germline CDR1 is LGHNA and CDR2 YNFKEQ. CDR3 DNA: TGTGCCAGCAGCCAAGATTGGTTAGGGGGCACTGAAGCTTTCTTT. Its protein is CASSQDWLGGTEAFF.

The V and J genes are TRBV12-3 or TRBV12-4 and TRBJ2-5; 8 bases fit TRBD1. Losses at the gene ends were 3 bases for V and 2 bases for J; bases not matched to a gene: 2. The CDR3 totals 14 residues. CDR3 sequence reads: CASSFQGAQETQYF. The DNA of the CDR3 is TGTGCCAGCAGTTTTCAGGGGGCGCAAGAGACCCAGTACTTC.

This chain links TRBV11-1 with TRBJ1-3, with unresolved D. CDR3 length equals 21 residues. Germline V gene data show CDR1 as SGHAT and CDR2 as FQDESV (reference sequence). V was shortened by 0 bases and J by 0 bases, with 24 bases between the two germline ends. The CDR3 nucleotides are TGTGCCAGCAGCTTAGCAGTTTTCGGCGGAGGGTCATCGGGCTCTGGAAACACCATATATTTT. This translates into CASSLAVFGGGSSGSGNTIYF. The full variable domain, its missing parts supplied by reference TRBV11-1 and TRBJ1-3, is EAEVAQSPRYKITEKSQAVAFWCDPISGHATLYWYRQILGQGPELLVQFQDESVVDDSQLPKDRFSAERLKGVDSTLKIQPAELGDSAMYLCASSLAVFGGGSSGSGNTIYFGEGSWLTVV.

This clonotype was seen a handful of times. The chain is built from TRBV5-1 and TRBJ1-1; tentatively, D is TRBD1 (6 bases). The V gene's germline CDR1 is SGHRS and CDR2 YFSETQ. The CDR3 runs 15 residues. V was clipped by 4 bases and J by 4 bases, with 17 bases between them. The CDR3 bases are TGCGCCAGCAGCGTTTCAACAGGGTTCAGCACTGAAGCTTTCTTT. Translation: CASSVSTGFSTEAFF.

In its sample, this clonotype was seen a few times. The V gene is TRBV7-2, the J gene TRBJ2-1; possible D gene TRBD1, 6 bases. Per the germline V gene, CDR1 is SGHTA and CDR2 is FQGNSA. The CDR3 has 14 residues. The V end lost 1 base, the J end lost 7 bases, and 11 bases lay between the germline ends. The DNA of the CDR3 is TGTGCCAGCAGCTTAGTAGTCAGGGGTAATGAGCAGTTCTTC. Its protein product is CASSLVVRGNEQFF.

The V gene is TRBV28, the J gene TRBJ2-3; D might be TRBD1 or TRBD2, each matching 5 bases. This CDR3 has 13 amino acids. The germline V gene encodes CDR1 MDHEN and CDR2 SYDVKM. V lost 8 bases to trimming and J lost 2 bases, with 11 bases between them. Here the CDR3 reads CASGGPPTDTQYF. DNA for the CDR3: TGTGCCAGCGGGGGACCACCCACAGATACGCAGTATTTT.

Only a few counts were recorded for this clonotype. The V and J genes are TRBV29-1 and TRBJ2-7; 9 nucleotides line up with TRBD1. J gave up 6 bases and V 6 bases, and 9 bases lay outside the gene matches. The CDR3 covers 13 residues. Germline CDR1 is SQVTM and CDR2 is ANQGSEA. The DNA of the CDR3 is TGCAGCGTACGGGGGACGACAGGGGGCGAGCAGTACTTC. Amino acids: CSVRGTTGGEQYF.

The sample holds a few counts of this clonotype. The J gene is TRBJ2-1, the V gene TRBV4-3; 10 positions agree with TRBD2. Trimming at V came to 5 bases and at J to 5 bases, leaving 6 bases not matched to a gene. This CDR3 comprises 15 residues. Germline V gene data show CDR1 as LGHNA and CDR2 as YSLEER. CDR3 sequence reads: CASSLGLAIDNEQFF. CDR3 nucleotide sequence: TGCGCCAGCAGCTTGGGACTAGCGATAGACAATGAGCAGTTCTTC.

The chain combines TRBV28 with TRBJ1-2; D is unresolved. The CDR3 spans 14 residues. V was shortened by 6 bases and J by 4 bases, with 15 bases between the two germline ends. CDR1 is MDHEN, CDR2 SYDVKM, per germline. Written as DNA, the CDR3 is TGTGCCAGCAGCTTACAGAGTCCGGGCTATGGCTACACCTTC. Its translation: CASSLQSPGYGYTF.

A word on this clonotype: A read error may account for a junction end that differs from germline. V and J are TRBV10-2 and TRBJ2-5, with TRBD2 matching over 7 bases. Germline-derived CDR1 and CDR2 are WSHSY and SAAADI. CDR3 length equals 15 residues. The CDR3 DNA is TGTGCCAGCACCCACCAAGCGGGACTCCAAGAGACCCAGTACTTC. Translation gives CASTHQAGLQETQYF.

This clonotype has just a few counts. The rearrangement uses TRBV6-2 or TRBV6-3 and TRBJ1-5, with D unclear. Looked up from germline, CDR1 is MNHEY and CDR2 is SVGEGT. This CDR3 has 14 amino acids. The ends were cut back, 2 bases at V and 7 bases at J, with 12 bases in the middle. The CDR3 bases are TGTGCCAGCAGTTACGCCGGGGTCGGACAGCCCCAGCATTTT. Translated, it gives CASSYAGVGQPQHF.

The chain joins TRBV9 to TRBJ2-3; weak D call: TRBD1 (6 bases). The CDR3 extends over 15 amino acids. Germline CDR1 reads SGDLS; CDR2 reads YYNGEE. The germline V and J ends were trimmed by 4 bases and 0 bases, with 12 bases remaining between them. CDR3 DNA sequence: TGTGCCAGCAGCCGACAGGTCGATAGCACAGATACGCAGTATTTT. Its translation: CASSRQVDSTDTQYF.

The V gene is TRBV20-1, the J gene TRBJ2-5, with a tentative D call TRBD2 (6 bases). Germline V gene data show CDR1 as DFQATT and CDR2 as SNEGSKA (reference sequence). Deletions cut 0 bases from V and 7 bases from J, with 21 bases between. The CDR3 is made up of 16 amino acids. CDR3 nucleotides: TGCAGTGCTAGAGATCTTGGAGGAGGGATAAGGGGGACCCAGTACTTC. The encoded protein is CSARDLGGGIRGTQYF.

There are a few counts of this clonotype. The chain combines TRBV5-6 with TRBJ2-3; TRBD2 aligns across 11 bases. The germline V gene encodes CDR1 SGHDT and CDR2 YYEEEE. V shed 4 bases, J shed 2 bases, and the junction held 6 bases outside the gene matches. There are 16 residues in the CDR3. CDR3 bases: TGTGCCAGCAGCAAAGTGGGACTAGCGGTCACAGATACGCAGTATTTT. Translation gives CASSKVGLAVTDTQYF. The full variable domain, with the rest looked up from reference TRBV5-6 and TRBJ2-3, is DAGVTQSPTHLIKTRGQQVTLRCSPKSGHDTVSWYQQALGQGPQFIFQYYEEEERQRGNFPDRFSGHQFPNYSSELNVNALLLGDSALYLCASSKVGLAVTDTQYFGPGTRLTVL.

This clonotype was counted between two and nine times. The chain links TRBV19 to TRBJ1-4; D gene ambiguous. The CDR3 covers 15 residues. The germline V gene encodes CDR1 LNHDA and CDR2 SQIVND (reference sequence). Between the trimmed V and J ends, which lost 3 bases and 0 bases, there was a span of 8 bases. This CDR3 reads CASSIAAATNEKLFF. The CDR3 coding sequence is TGTGCCAGTAGTATCGCGGCAGCAACTAATGAAAAACTGTTTTTT.

This clonotype has just a few counts. This chain uses TRBV27 with TRBJ2-1; 8 bases line up with TRBD1. Germline V lookup: CDR1 MNHEY, CDR2 SMNVEV (reference sequence). The V gene end was trimmed by 3 bases and the J gene end by 9 bases; junction bases not matched to a gene: 7. CDR3 length equals 14 residues. This CDR3 is CASSLGQAPREQFF. CDR3 in DNA: TGTGCCAGCAGTTTGGGACAGGCCCCTCGTGAGCAGTTCTTC.

This clonotype has a handful of counts. The V and J genes are TRBV7-6 and TRBJ2-1, with D possibly called TRBD1 or TRBD2 (6 bases each). The CDR3 totals 17 residues. CDR1 is SGHVS and CDR2 is FNYEAQ in the germline V gene. The V and J ends lost 0 bases and 7 bases respectively, with 19 bases between them. The CDR3 is CASSLARSRIGGNEQFF. CDR3 nucleotide sequence: TGTGCCAGCAGCTTAGCGCGGAGTAGAATAGGGGGGAATGAGCAGTTCTTC. Filled out from reference TRBV7-6 and TRBJ2-1, the complete variable domain reads GAGVSQSPRYKVTKRGQDVALRCDPISGHVSLYWYRQALGQGPEFLTYFNYEAQQDKSGLPNDRFSAERPEGSISTLTIQRTEQRDSAMYRCASSLARSRIGGNEQFFGPGTRLTVL.

This chain connects TRBV6-2 or TRBV6-3 to TRBJ1-2, with D perhaps matching TRBD1 (5 bases). CDR3 size: 15 residues. The ends were cut back, 5 bases at V and 2 bases at J, with 15 bases in the middle. Germline V lookup: CDR1 MNHEY, CDR2 SVGEGT. CDR3 DNA: TGTGCCAGCAGTCGGGGACCTCTGACCAACTATGGCTACACCTTC. This encodes CASSRGPLTNYGYTF.

V and J are TRBV5-8 and TRBJ1-3; no firm D call. Germline V gene data show CDR1 as SGHTS and CDR2 as YDEGEE. The ends were cut back, 0 bases at V and 4 bases at J, with 5 bases in the middle. The CDR3 spans 13 residues. The CDR3 loop reads CASSLEGGNTIYF. As DNA, the CDR3 is TGTGCCAGCAGCTTGGAAGGAGGAAACACCATATATTTT.

This clonotype was seen a handful of times. The chain recombines TRBV7-9 with TRBJ2-7; D may be TRBD2 (5 bases). Germline assignment: CDR1 SEHNR and CDR2 FQNEAQ (reference sequence). Deletions cut 2 bases from V and 6 bases from J, with 8 bases between. The CDR3 is 12 amino acids. The CDR3 sequence: CASSLPGFEQYF. DNA for the CDR3: TGTGCCAGCAGCTTACCGGGGTTCGAGCAGTACTTC.

The genes are TRBV6-1 and TRBJ1-2; no definite D call. V shed 0 bases and J shed 6 bases, with 11 bases lying between them. Germline loops: CDR1 MNHNS, CDR2 SASEGT. The CDR3 has 14 residues. The CDR3 loop is CASSEALRGNGYTF. CDR3 nucleotide sequence: TGTGCCAGCAGTGAAGCGCTACGGGGAAATGGCTACACCTTC.

Ten or more counts support this clonotype. The rearrangement joins TRBV12-3 or TRBV12-4 to TRBJ2-1; D is unclear. The CDR3 runs 14 residues. Trimming pared 5 bases from V and 5 bases from J, leaving 13 bases between. The CDR3 DNA reads as TGTGCCAGCAGTCAAATTCTTATCAACAATGAGCAGTTCTTC. It translates to CASSQILINNEQFF.

This clonotype showed up just a few times. Here the CDR3 DNA reads TGTGCCACCAGCAGAGATATAGGGACGGAAGTCTACAATGAGCAGTTCTTC. It translates to CATSRDIGTEVYNEQFF. The J gene is TRBJ2-1, the V gene TRBV15; TRBD1 or TRBD2 may be the D gene (5 bases each). The CDR3 totals 17 residues. Germline V gene data show CDR1 as LNHNV and CDR2 as YYDKDF (reference sequence). Trimming removed 0 bases from V and 3 bases from J, with 15 bases in between.

This clonotype appeared a few times. The chain uses TRBV9 and TRBJ1-1; D is uncertain. Germline V gene lookup returns CDR1 SGDLS and CDR2 YYNGEE. The CDR3 runs to 15 residues. The V end lost 4 bases, the J end lost 5 bases, and 18 bases lay between the germline ends. CDR3 region: CASSLSGYKSTEAFF. The CDR3 DNA reads as TGTGCCAGCAGCCTTAGTGGATACAAGTCGACTGAAGCTTTCTTT.

The V and J genes are TRBV20-1 and TRBJ2-2; D unresolved. V lost 1 base to trimming and J lost 7 bases, with 10 bases between them. Germline CDR1 DFQATT, CDR2 SNEGSKA (reference sequence). This CDR3 region has 13 residues. CDR3 in amino acids: CSARGRGNGELFF. In DNA form, the CDR3 reads TGCAGTGCTAGAGGGCGAGGTAACGGGGAGCTGTTTTTT.